This T cell receptor beta chain was profiled in a study of OX40 agonist ivuxolimab in advanced cancers. Study overall: Partial responses, seen in three patients, involved one hepatocellular carcinoma and two cutaneous melanomas. Points from the study as a whole: Antigen specificity was not determined for the expanded peripheral T cells. More expanded clones were seen, on average, in CD8+ T cells than in CD4+.

For this clone: The antigen is unknown.

V was shortened by 5 bases and J by 3 bases, with 10 bases between the two germline ends. The CDR3 is made up of 13 amino acids. Germline CDR1 SGHDN, CDR2 FVKESK. On cycle 4 day 1 and cycle 7 day 1, as well as at baseline, blood was sampled. Libraries were prepared by immunoSEQ multiplex PCR; TCRdb keeps only in-frame clonotypes and omits some of them. This repertoire shows fewer than 20,000 clones, about 80% found once; its top ten account for less than 4%. Source: CD4+ or CD8+ T cells sorted from blood, taken in a trial of the OX40 agonist ivuxolimab. The TCR comes from an adult with an advanced solid tumor such as melanoma, head and neck, liver or kidney cancer. The chain has TRBV14 and TRBJ1-1, with D possibly matching TRBD1 (6 bases). The CDR3 loop is CASSSTGYTEAFF. CDR3 in DNA: TGTGCCAGCAGCTCAACAGGGTACACTGAAGCTTTCTTT. Full variable domain (missing parts from reference TRBV14 and TRBJ1-1): EAGVTQFPSHSVIEKGQTVTLRCDPISGHDNLYWYRRVMGKEIKFLLHFVKESKQDESGMPNNRFLAERTGGTYSTLKVQPAELEDSGVYFCASSSTGYTEAFFGQGTRLTVV.